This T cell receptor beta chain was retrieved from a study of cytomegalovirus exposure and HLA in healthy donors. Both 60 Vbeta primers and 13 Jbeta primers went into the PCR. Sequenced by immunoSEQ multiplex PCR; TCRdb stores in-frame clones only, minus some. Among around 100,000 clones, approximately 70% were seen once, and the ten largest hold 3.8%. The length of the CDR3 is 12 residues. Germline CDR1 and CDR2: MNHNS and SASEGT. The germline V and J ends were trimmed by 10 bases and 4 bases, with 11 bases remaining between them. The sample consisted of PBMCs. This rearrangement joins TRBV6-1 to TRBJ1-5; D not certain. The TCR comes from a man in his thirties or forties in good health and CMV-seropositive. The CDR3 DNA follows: TGTGCCATCCGAACAGAGAATCAGCCCCAGCATTTT. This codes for CAIRTENQPQHF.